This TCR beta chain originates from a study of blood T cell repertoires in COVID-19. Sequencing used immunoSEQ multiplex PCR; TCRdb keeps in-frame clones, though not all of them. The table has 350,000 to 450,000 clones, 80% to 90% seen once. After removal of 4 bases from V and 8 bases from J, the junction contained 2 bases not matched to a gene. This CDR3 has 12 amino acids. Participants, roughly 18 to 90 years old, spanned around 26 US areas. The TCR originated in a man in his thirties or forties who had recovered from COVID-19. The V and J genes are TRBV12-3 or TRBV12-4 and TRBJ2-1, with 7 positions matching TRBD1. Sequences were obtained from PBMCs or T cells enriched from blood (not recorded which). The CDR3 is CASSSQGYEQFF. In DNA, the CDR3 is TGTGCCAGCAGTTCACAGGGGTATGAGCAGTTCTTC.